The 30 T cell receptor beta chains presented below share a single source sample, sequenced in a study of Ad26.COV2.S vaccination and SARS-CoV-2 variants. Documented treatment: 15 to 20 received Ad26.COV2.S at low or high dose, single or two shots; about five received placebo; per-sample allocation not given. Sampling occurred on day 63 after the first vaccine or placebo injection. Profiling relied on immunoSEQ multiplex PCR, and the TCRdb table lists in-frame clones only, not all of them. The table lists a few hundred thousand clones, about 80% of them singletons. The sequencing used peripheral blood, collected in a trial of Ad26.COV2.S vaccine versus placebo. The receptors stem from a person between 18 and 65 years old who received the Ad26.COV2.S COVID-19 vaccine or a placebo.

This rearrangement joins TRBV4-3 to TRBJ1-1, with D unclear. The CDR3 covers 15 residues. With 1 base removed from V and 0 bases from J, the gap between germline ends came to 9 bases. Germline V lookup: CDR1 LGHNA, CDR2 YSLEER. The CDR3 reads CASSQVHRLNTEAFF. For the CDR3, the DNA is TGCGCCAGCAGCCAAGTCCACAGATTGAACACTGAAGCTTTCTTT.

The rearrangement links TRBV7-2 to TRBJ2-7; 13 bases map to TRBD2. J gave up 2 bases and V 5 bases, and 3 bases lay outside the gene matches. The CDR3 totals 15 residues. The V gene's germline CDR1 is SGHTA and CDR2 FQGNSA. This chain's CDR3 is CASSDGTSGTYEQYF. CDR3 coding DNA: TGTGCCAGCAGCGACGGGACTAGCGGGACCTACGAGCAGTACTTC.

CDR3 nucleotide sequence: TGTGCCAGCAGCTTACCGGGGCGTGTTTACAATGAGCAGTTCTTC. Residues: CASSLPGRVYNEQFF. V is TRBV7-9 and J is TRBJ2-1, with D perhaps TRBD1 or TRBD2 (5 bases each). The CDR3 loop spans 15 amino acids. The V gene's germline CDR1 is SEHNR and CDR2 FQNEAQ (reference sequence). V gave up 2 bases and J gave up 4 bases, with 12 bases separating them. The variable domain in full, completed from reference TRBV7-9 and TRBJ2-1, reads DTGVSQNPRHKITKRGQNVTFRCDPISEHNRLYWYRQTLGQGPEFLTYFQNEAQLEKSRLLSDRFSAERPKGSFSTLEIQRTEQGDSAMYLCASSLPGRVYNEQFFGPGTRLTVL.

The chain employs TRBV6-1 and TRBJ2-6; D possibly matches TRBD1 or TRBD2 (5 bases each). V was cut by 3 bases and J by 1 base, with 16 bases left in between. Germline V CDR1 and CDR2: MNHNS, SASEGT. The CDR3 loop spans 18 amino acids. In nucleotides, the CDR3 is TGTGCCAGCAGTGAGCAGGGACGGGGCCTATCTGGGGCCAACGTCCTGACTTTC. Residues: CASSEQGRGLSGANVLTF.

This clone was counted ten times or more. The V and J genes are TRBV4-2 and TRBJ2-6, with D maybe TRBD2 (5 bases). This CDR3 comprises 16 residues. Trimming removed 5 bases from V and 0 bases from J, with 11 bases in between. Germline V gene sequence: CDR1 LGHNA, CDR2 YNFKEQ. CDR3: CASSSEGGSGANVLTF. CDR3 in DNA: TGTGCCAGCAGCTCCGAGGGTGGCTCTGGGGCCAACGTCCTGACTTTC.

The gene calls are TRBV3-1 (or the pseudogene TRBV3-2) and TRBJ2-1; possibly TRBD1 for D (5 bases). The ends were cut back, 0 bases at V and 3 bases at J, with 9 bases in the middle. The CDR3 sequence is 15 residues long. Germline V gene data show CDR1 as LGHDT and CDR2 as YNNKEL (reference sequence). The CDR3 bases are TGTGCCAGCAGCCAAGATGGGGCAGTCTACAATGAGCAGTTCTTC. This sequence encodes CASSQDGAVYNEQFF.

This clone occurred a few times. The genes are TRBV6-5 and TRBJ1-3, with a weak D call TRBD1 (6 bases). This CDR3 spans 13 amino acids. V lost 9 bases to trimming and J lost 2 bases, with 11 bases between them. CDR1 and CDR2 from the germline V gene are MNHEY and SVGAGI. The CDR3 coding sequence is TGTGCCAGTGGGGGGGCGCCTGGAAACACCATATATTTT. Protein product: CASGGAPGNTIYF.

The V and J genes are TRBV7-9 and TRBJ2-7; perhaps TRBD1 as D (6 bases). There are 15 residues in the CDR3. Germline V gives CDR1 SEHNR, CDR2 FQNEAQ (reference sequence). V was trimmed by 4 bases and J by 2 bases, leaving 15 bases between them. The CDR3 protein is CASSSRGKAAYEQYF. CDR3 in DNA: TGTGCCAGCAGCTCCAGGGGAAAGGCTGCCTACGAGCAGTACTTC.

This sequence joins TRBV27 and TRBJ1-5; D is unresolved. V was shortened by 4 bases and J by 1 base, with 14 bases between the two germline ends. The CDR3 has 16 amino acids. The germline V gene has CDR1 MNHEY and CDR2 SMNVEV (reference sequence). CDR3 sequence (DNA): TGTGCCAGCAGTTCCCAAACCCAGAGCAGCAATCAGCCCCAGCATTTT. This gives the protein CASSSQTQSSNQPQHF.

The rearrangement joins TRBV29-1 to TRBJ2-7, with TRBD1 identical over 8 bases. There are 13 residues in the CDR3. The junction had 5 bases not matched to a gene; V was cut back by 6 bases and J by 1 base. Germline CDR1 is SQVTM and CDR2 is ANQGSEA. CDR3 DNA: TGCAGCGTCTTACGGACAGGGTCCTACGAGCAGTACTTC. Translating gives CSVLRTGSYEQYF.

This clone was observed many times. The V call is TRBV6-6, the J call TRBJ2-3, with TRBD2 identical over 11 bases. V shed 5 bases and J 0 bases; nucleotides not matched to a gene: 7. Germline loops: CDR1 MNHNY, CDR2 SVGAGI (reference sequence). The CDR3 totals 17 residues. The chain's CDR3 is CASSPLLAGASTDTQYF. CDR3 sequence (DNA): TGTGCCAGCAGTCCGCTACTAGCGGGGGCTAGCACAGATACGCAGTATTTT.

The chain uses TRBV9 and TRBJ2-4; 7 nucleotides agree with TRBD2. The ends lost 6 bases at V and 5 bases at J; junction bases unmatched: 11. The CDR3 runs 15 residues. Per germline, CDR1 SGDLS and CDR2 YYNGEE. CDR3 nucleotides: TGTGCCAGCACCGTGGGAGGGACCGGAGAAAACATTCAGTACTTC. It yields the protein CASTVGGTGENIQYF.

The genes are TRBV9 and TRBJ1-1; tentative D call: TRBD1 (6 bases). The germline CDR1 and CDR2 sequences are SGDLS and YYNGEE. V gave up 3 bases and J gave up 11 bases, with 11 bases separating them. The CDR3 is made up of 11 amino acids. The CDR3 region has the DNA TGTGCCAGCAGCGCCGGGGGCCGGGCTTTCTTT. Translating it yields CASSAGGRAFF.

The gene calls are TRBV5-5 and TRBJ2-7; no clear D. CDR1 and CDR2 (germline): SGHKS, YYEKEE (reference sequence). The CDR3 sequence is 12 residues long. Trimming removed 3 bases from V and 6 bases from J, with 10 bases in between. CDR3 in amino acids: CASSWTGPEQYF. The DNA of the CDR3 is TGTGCCAGCAGCTGGACGGGTCCCGAGCAGTACTTC.

The J gene is TRBJ2-4, the V gene TRBV18; tentatively, D is TRBD2 (5 bases). The CDR3 extends over 16 amino acids. The V end lost 8 bases, the J end lost 6 bases, and 23 bases lay between the germline ends. CDR1 and CDR2 (germline): KGHSH, LQKENI. CDR3 residues: CASPPEEVKERNIQYF. CDR3 in DNA: TGTGCCAGCCCCCCTGAGGAGGTGAAAGAGCGAAACATTCAGTACTTC.

CDR3 sequence: CASSSDSLNHGYTF. The CDR3 nucleotides read TGTGCCAGCTCATCGGACAGCCTGAACCATGGCTACACCTTC. The chain uses TRBV18 and TRBJ1-2, with a weak D call TRBD1 (6 bases). The CDR3 sequence is 14 residues long. The V and J ends lost 5 bases and 6 bases respectively, with 16 bases between them. CDR1 and CDR2 (germline): KGHSH, LQKENI.

The gene calls are TRBV5-1 and TRBJ2-2; D is ambiguous. The CDR3 covers 15 residues. The ends were cut back, 2 bases at V and 0 bases at J, with 8 bases in the middle. Germline V gives CDR1 SGHRS, CDR2 YFSETQ. CDR3 sequence (DNA): TGCGCCAGCAGCTTCGTGGGTGCGAACACCGGGGAGCTGTTTTTT. It specifies CASSFVGANTGELFF.

This clone is medium-sized within its sample. The rearrangement joins TRBV6-4 to TRBJ2-3; D is perhaps TRBD2 (6 bases). The V end lost 2 bases, the J end lost 0 bases, and 9 bases lay between the germline ends. The CDR3 is 15 amino acids. Germline V CDR1 and CDR2: MRHNA, SNTAGT. The CDR3 region has the DNA TGTGCCAGCAGTGACGAAAGCGGGAGCACAGATACGCAGTATTTT. Its translation is CASSDESGSTDTQYF.

V usage is TRBV28 and J usage is TRBJ2-7; D is ambiguous. Trimming left V 7 bases short and J 7 bases short, with 17 bases between. CDR3 length: 13 residues. The germline CDR1 and CDR2 sequences are MDHEN and SYDVKM. The CDR3 sequence is CASMGTPKREQYF. The DNA of the CDR3 is TGTGCCAGCATGGGCACCCCAAAAAGGGAGCAGTACTTC.

The chain joins TRBV15 to TRBJ2-5; 8 bases fit TRBD2. V dropped 2 bases and J dropped 4; count of bases not matched to a gene: 3. The CDR3 is made up of 14 amino acids. Germline V gene lookup returns CDR1 LNHNV and CDR2 YYDKDF (reference sequence). CDR3 sequence (DNA): TGTGCCACCAGCAGAACTGGGACTAGAGAGACCCAGTACTTC. This gives the protein CATSRTGTRETQYF.

The V call is TRBV6-5, the J call TRBJ1-6, with 9 positions matching TRBD1. CDR3 size: 14 residues. Germline assignment: CDR1 MNHEY and CDR2 SVGAGI. The V and J ends lost 7 bases and 7 bases, in that order; junction bases with no gene match: 5. Here the CDR3 DNA reads TGTGCCAGCAAACCGGGACAGGGAAATTCACCCCTCCACTTT. This gives the protein CASKPGQGNSPLHF.

This chain joins TRBV27 and TRBJ2-7; the D gene is possibly TRBD2 (5 bases). Germline lookup yields CDR1 MNHEY and CDR2 SMNVEV (reference sequence). The CDR3 contains 14 residues. Trimming left V 8 bases short and J 1 base short, with 15 bases between. In nucleotides, the CDR3 is TGTGCCAGCCGTAGCGTAGTCCATTCCTACGAGCAGTACTTC. Amino acids: CASRSVVHSYEQYF.

The genes are TRBV4-3 and TRBJ2-1, with TRBD2 matching 8 bases. V trimming: 2 bases; J trimming: 9 bases; junction bases outside the gene matches: 9. This CDR3 is 15 amino acids long. CDR1 is LGHNA, CDR2 YSLEER, per germline. CDR3 in amino acids: CASSQTSGLSSEQFF. The DNA of the CDR3 is TGCGCCAGCAGCCAAACTAGCGGCCTAAGTAGTGAGCAGTTCTTC.

This chain connects TRBV7-8 to TRBJ1-2; D gene uncertain. The CDR3 spans 16 residues. The V and J ends lost 6 bases and 0 bases respectively, with 17 bases between them. The germline V gene encodes CDR1 SGHVS and CDR2 FQNEAQ. In DNA, the CDR3 is TGTGCCAGCAGGCCAACACCCGGGGATTCTAACTATGGCTACACCTTC. Protein product: CASRPTPGDSNYGYTF. Based on the CDR3 plus reference TRBV7-8 and TRBJ1-2, the full variable domain is GAGVSQSPRYKVAKRGQDVALRCDPISGHVSLFWYQQALGQGPEFLTYFQNEAQLDKSGLPSDRFFAERPEGSVSTLKIQRTQQEDSAVYLCASRPTPGDSNYGYTFGSGTRLTVV.

The gene calls are TRBV6-2 or TRBV6-3 and TRBJ1-2, with D possibly being TRBD1 (6 bases). The CDR3 is 15 amino acids. From germline, CDR1 is MNHEY and CDR2 SVGEGT. Trimming pared 4 bases from V and 5 bases from J, leaving 17 bases between. The CDR3: CASSFKRGDRYGYTF. Here the CDR3 DNA reads TGTGCCAGCAGTTTCAAGAGGGGGGATCGGTATGGCTACACCTTC.

The CDR3 DNA sequence: TGTGCCAGCAGCCTCCTGGGATCGTGGCCCCCACAACCTAATGAAAAACTGTTTTTT. It translates to CASSLLGSWPPQPNEKLFF. The rearrangement uses TRBV2 and TRBJ1-4, with D uncertain. This CDR3 comprises 19 residues. Germline V gene lookup returns CDR1 SNHLY and CDR2 FYNNEI. Trimming shortened V by 6 bases and J by 3 bases, and 26 bases separated the two germline ends.

This chain's CDR3 is CASRKDSSYNEQFF. The CDR3 DNA sequence: TGTGCCAGCAGGAAGGATAGCTCCTACAATGAGCAGTTCTTC. The genes are TRBV5-4 and TRBJ2-1; D remains ambiguous. The CDR3 runs to 14 residues. Germline assignment: CDR1 SGHNT and CDR2 YYREEE (reference sequence). V gave up 5 bases and J gave up 0 bases, with 9 bases separating them.

CDR3 sequence: CATGWGQVNYGYTF. For the CDR3, the DNA is TGTGCCACCGGTTGGGGACAGGTGAACTATGGCTACACCTTC. V and J are TRBV7-9 and TRBJ1-2, with 8 bases fitting TRBD1. The CDR3 length is 14 residues. Germline loops: CDR1 SEHNR, CDR2 FQNEAQ (reference sequence). The J segment lost 2 bases and the V segment lost 10 bases, leaving 9 bases of the junction unmatched. Full variable domain (outside the CDR3, taken from reference TRBV7-9 and TRBJ1-2): DTGVSQNPRHKITKRGQNVTFRCDPISEHNRLYWYRQTLGQGPEFLTYFQNEAQLEKSRLLSDRFSAERPKGSFSTLEIQRTEQGDSAMYLCATGWGQVNYGYTFGSGTRLTVV.

V is TRBV4-2 and J is TRBJ2-7, with no clear D. Trimming shortened V by 0 bases and J by 2 bases, and 11 bases separated the two germline ends. The CDR3 contains 15 residues. The germline gives CDR1 LGHNA, CDR2 YNFKEQ. CDR3 amino acids: CASSQERHRTYEQYF. CDR3 DNA: TGTGCCAGCAGCCAAGAGCGACACAGAACCTACGAGCAGTACTTC.

The chain joins TRBV5-1 to TRBJ2-7, with 7 nucleotides matching TRBD1. Germline CDR1 and CDR2: SGHRS and YFSETQ. The J segment lost 1 base and the V segment lost 1 base, leaving 5 bases of the junction unmatched. The length of the CDR3 is 15 residues. The CDR3 here is CASSLWAGGSYEQYF. In nucleotides, the CDR3 is TGCGCCAGCAGCTTGTGGGCAGGGGGTTCCTACGAGCAGTACTTC.